This TCR beta chain was identified in a study of spatial heterogeneity in lung cancer. The CDR3 is 12 amino acids. V was trimmed by 4 bases and J by 5 bases, leaving 8 bases between them. Germline V CDR1 and CDR2: SGHRS, YFSETQ. Time point described: sample taken at primary tumor resection. No cells were sorted before sequencing. The whole RNA sequenced was extracted from tumor, nontumor lung or frozen PBMC. This clonotype was recorded many times. This beta chain came through as a stray read in a library set up for alpha chains, and its size says little. TCRdb itself ran the 5' RACE reads through MiXCR, one entry per CDR3 protein. This sample yields about 13,000 distinct CDR3 sequences, of which more than 4.5% are seen a single time; 35% to 45% belongs to the top ten.

This receptor was obtained from a human donor with early-stage non-small cell lung cancer. The chain is built from TRBV5-1 and TRBJ2-3; D is unresolved. This specimen was lung tumor tissue, taken at surgery. CDR3 in amino acids: CASSADGDTQYF. The CDR3, as DNA: TGCGCCAGCAGCGCGGACGGAGATACGCAGTATTTT.